What follows are 3 T cell receptor beta chains derived from one specimen sequenced in a study of blood T cell repertoires in COVID-19. TCRdb keeps only in-frame clones here, not all; method: immunoSEQ multiplex PCR. The sample lists under 100,000 clones; 85% were seen once. The specimen sequenced was peripheral blood. Receptors were obtained from a man in his forties or fifties with acute or convalescent COVID-19.

The chain uses TRBV24-1 and TRBJ2-5; 8 nucleotides align to TRBD2. Trimming took 6 bases from V and 5 from J; bases not matched to a gene: 10. This CDR3 has 15 residues. CDR1 is KGHDR, CDR2 SFDVKD, per germline. CDR3 sequence reads: CATSRVSGGPETQYF. The CDR3 DNA sequence: TGTGCCACCAGTCGGGTTTCGGGAGGGCCTGAGACCCAGTACTTC.

The chain links TRBV5-6 to TRBJ2-5; 9 nucleotides line up with TRBD2. Per the germline V gene, CDR1 is SGHDT and CDR2 is YYEEEE. V shed 2 bases, J shed 4 bases, and the junction held 9 bases outside the gene matches. This CDR3 has 16 amino acids. CDR3 bases: TGTGCCAGCAGCTTATCGGGACTAGCCTCGAGAGAGACCCAGTACTTC. Protein: CASSLSGLASRETQYF. The complete variable domain, with remaining parts taken from reference TRBV5-6 and TRBJ2-5, reads DAGVTQSPTHLIKTRGQQVTLRCSPKSGHDTVSWYQQALGQGPQFIFQYYEEEERQRGNFPDRFSGHQFPNYSSELNVNALLLGDSALYLCASSLSGLASRETQYFGPGTRLLVL.

The chain employs TRBV7-2 and TRBJ1-2; 12 bases match TRBD1. With 5 bases clipped from V and 8 bases from J, the junction kept 6 bases outside the gene matches. Germline V gene lookup returns CDR1 SGHTA and CDR2 FQGNSA. The CDR3 length is 14 residues. The CDR3 coding sequence is TGTGCCAGCAGCCCACGGGACAGGGGGCGAGGCTACACCTTC. This translates into CASSPRDRGRGYTF.